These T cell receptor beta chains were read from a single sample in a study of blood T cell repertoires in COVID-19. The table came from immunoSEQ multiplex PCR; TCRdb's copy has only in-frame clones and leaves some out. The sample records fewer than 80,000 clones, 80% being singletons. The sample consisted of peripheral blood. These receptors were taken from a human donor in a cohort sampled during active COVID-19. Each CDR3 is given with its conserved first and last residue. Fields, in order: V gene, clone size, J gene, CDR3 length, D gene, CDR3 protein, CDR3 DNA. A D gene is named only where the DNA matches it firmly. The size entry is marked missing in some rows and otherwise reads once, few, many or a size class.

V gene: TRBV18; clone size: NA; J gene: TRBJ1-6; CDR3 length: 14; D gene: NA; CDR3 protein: CASSEARSNSPLHF; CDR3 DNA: TGTGCCAGCTCAGAGGCTCGGAGTAATTCACCCCTCCACTTT
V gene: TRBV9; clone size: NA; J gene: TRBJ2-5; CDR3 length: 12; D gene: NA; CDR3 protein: CASSEDSRTQYF; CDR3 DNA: TGTGCCAGCAGCGAGGACTCCCGAACCCAGTACTTC
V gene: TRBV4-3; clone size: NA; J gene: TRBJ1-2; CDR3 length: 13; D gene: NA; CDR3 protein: CASSQIGARGYTF; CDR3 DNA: TGCGCCAGCAGCCAAATAGGGGCCCGGGGCTACACCTTC
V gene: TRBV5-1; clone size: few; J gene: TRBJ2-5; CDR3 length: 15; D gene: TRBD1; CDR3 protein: CASSLGGQGQETQYF; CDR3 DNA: TGCGCCAGCAGCTTGGGAGGACAGGGGCAAGAGACCCAGTACTTC
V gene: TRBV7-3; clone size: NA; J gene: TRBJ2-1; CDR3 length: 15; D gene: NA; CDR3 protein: CASSPRQVGRNEQFF; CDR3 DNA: TGTGCCAGCAGCCCTCGACAGGTTGGTAGGAATGAGCAGTTCTTC
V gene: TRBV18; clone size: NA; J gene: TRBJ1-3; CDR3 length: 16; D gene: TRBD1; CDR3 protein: CASSPRDRVDGNTIYF; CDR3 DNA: TGTGCCAGCTCACCGCGGGACAGGGTAGATGGAAACACCATATATTTT
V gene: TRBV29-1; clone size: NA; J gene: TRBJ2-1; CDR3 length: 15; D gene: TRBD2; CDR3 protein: CSSGRGLAFDNEQFF; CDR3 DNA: TGCAGCTCCGGGCGGGGACTAGCGTTCGACAATGAGCAGTTCTTC
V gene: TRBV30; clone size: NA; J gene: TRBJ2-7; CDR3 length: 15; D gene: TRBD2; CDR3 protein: CAWRGGRAKGYEQYF; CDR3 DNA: TGTGCCTGGAGGGGGGGGAGGGCCAAGGGCTACGAGCAGTACTTC
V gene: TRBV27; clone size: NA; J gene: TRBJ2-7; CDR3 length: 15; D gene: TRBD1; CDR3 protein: CASSLSGQGTGEQYF; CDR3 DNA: TGTGCCAGCAGTTTATCGGGACAGGGAACTGGCGAGCAGTACTTC
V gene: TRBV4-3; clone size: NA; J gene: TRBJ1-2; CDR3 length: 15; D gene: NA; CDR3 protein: CASSQEFVREKGYTF; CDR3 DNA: TGCGCCAGCAGCCAAGAGTTTGTCAGGGAAAAGGGCTACACCTTC
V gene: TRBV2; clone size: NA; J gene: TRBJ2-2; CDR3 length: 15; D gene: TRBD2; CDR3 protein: CASNILAGSTGELFF; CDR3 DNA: TGTGCCAGCAACATACTAGCGGGAAGCACCGGGGAGCTGTTTTTT
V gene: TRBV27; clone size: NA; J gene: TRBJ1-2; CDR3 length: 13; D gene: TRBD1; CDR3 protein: CASSLRTGQGYTF; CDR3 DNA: TGTGCCAGCAGTTTACGGACAGGGCAAGGCTACACCTTC
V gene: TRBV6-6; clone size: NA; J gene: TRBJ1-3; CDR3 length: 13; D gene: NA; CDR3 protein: CASMSAGRNTIYF; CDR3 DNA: TGTGCCAGCATGAGCGCCGGAAGAAACACCATATATTTT
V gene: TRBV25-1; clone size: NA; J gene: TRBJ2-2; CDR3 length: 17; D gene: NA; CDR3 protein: CASSRGGALPNTGELFF; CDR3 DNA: TGTGCCAGCAGTCGAGGGGGGGCGCTTCCGAACACCGGGGAGCTGTTTTTT
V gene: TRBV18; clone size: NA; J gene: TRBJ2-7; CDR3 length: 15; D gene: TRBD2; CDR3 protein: CASSPDSGGSYEQYF; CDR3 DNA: TGTGCCAGCTCACCCGATAGCGGGGGCTCCTACGAGCAGTACTTC
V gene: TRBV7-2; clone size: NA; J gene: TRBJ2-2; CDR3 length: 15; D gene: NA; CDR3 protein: CASSSAGIWDGELFF; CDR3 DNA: TGTGCCAGCAGCTCGGCGGGAATTTGGGACGGGGAGCTGTTTTTT
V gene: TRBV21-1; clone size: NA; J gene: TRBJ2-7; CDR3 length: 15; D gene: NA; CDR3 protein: CASSKGVRQGYEQYF; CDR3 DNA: TGTGCCAGCAGCAAAGGAGTAAGGCAGGGATACGAGCAGTACTTC
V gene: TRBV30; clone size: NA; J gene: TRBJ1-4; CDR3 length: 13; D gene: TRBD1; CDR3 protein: CAWNRGADEKLFF; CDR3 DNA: TGTGCCTGGAACAGGGGGGCGGATGAAAAACTGTTTTTT
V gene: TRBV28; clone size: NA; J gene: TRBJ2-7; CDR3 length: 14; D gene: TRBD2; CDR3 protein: CASRMSGRNYEQYF; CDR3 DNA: TGTGCCAGCAGGATGAGCGGGAGAAACTACGAGCAGTACTTC
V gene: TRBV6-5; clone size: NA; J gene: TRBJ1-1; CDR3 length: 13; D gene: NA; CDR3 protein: CASSYSIGQGTFF; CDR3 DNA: TGTGCCAGCAGTTACTCGATTGGGCAGGGCACTTTCTTT